This TCR beta chain was recorded in a study of T cell changes during pregnancy in multiple sclerosis. Trimming took off 7 bases at V and 2 bases at J, with 17 bases between the two ends. CDR3 length: 15 residues. Germline-derived CDR1 and CDR2 are LNHDA and SQIVND (reference sequence). Profiling relied on immunoSEQ multiplex PCR, and the TCRdb table lists in-frame clones only, not all of them. The sample comprises 55,000 to 70,000 clones, about nine tenths of which are singletons, and under 2% rests with the top ten. Sequenced material: peripheral blood, taken after pregnancy. The clonotype was recovered from a female donor with multiple sclerosis, enrolled in a pregnancy study. The chain employs TRBV19 and TRBJ1-1; D possibly corresponds to TRBD1 (6 bases). This CDR3 is CASTSPGHRNTEAFF. CDR3 sequence (DNA): TGTGCCAGTACCTCACCGGGACACAGAAACACTGAAGCTTTCTTT.